These 27 T cell receptor beta chains were sequenced from one sample in a study of OX40 agonist ivuxolimab in advanced cancers. TCRdb keeps only in-frame clones here, not all; method: immunoSEQ multiplex PCR. The data show roughly 62,000 clones, approximately 85% seen once. The source was CD4+ or CD8+ T cells sorted from blood, collected in a trial of the OX40 agonist ivuxolimab. These receptors were collected from an adult with an advanced solid tumor such as melanoma, head and neck, liver or kidney cancer.

The chain uses TRBV29-1 and TRBJ2-2; D is possibly TRBD1 (5 bases). The germline V gene encodes CDR1 SQVTM and CDR2 ANQGSEA. Between the trimmed V and J ends, which lost 6 bases and 4 bases, there was a span of 15 bases. This CDR3 region has 14 residues. In DNA form, the CDR3 reads TGCAGCGTCCCGCACGGACACAGCACCGGGGAGCTGTTTTTT. This sequence encodes CSVPHGHSTGELFF.

This clone was recorded once. The V gene is TRBV5-4, the J gene TRBJ2-1, with unresolved D. This CDR3 comprises 15 residues. CDR1 and CDR2 from the germline V gene are SGHNT and YYREEE (reference sequence). V shed 2 bases and J shed 9 bases, with 18 bases lying between them. The CDR3 coding sequence is TGTGCCAGCAGCTTCCTCTCTTATAGGTCGCGTGAGCAGTTCTTC. Translating it yields CASSFLSYRSREQFF.

The V gene is TRBV28, the J gene TRBJ2-3; 8 nucleotides line up with TRBD2. V lost 1 base, J lost 2 bases, and 8 bases stayed unmatched. Germline V gene lookup returns CDR1 MDHEN and CDR2 SYDVKM. This CDR3 is built from 17 residues. The chain's CDR3 is CASSLYGGGRDTDTQYF. The CDR3 nucleotides are TGTGCCAGCAGTTTATATGGCGGGGGGAGAGACACAGATACGCAGTATTTT.

The chain combines TRBV28 with TRBJ2-7, with D possibly being TRBD2 (6 bases). This CDR3 is 16 amino acids long. V shed 3 bases and J shed 9 bases, with 24 bases lying between them. Germline CDR1 and CDR2: MDHEN and SYDVKM. CDR3 in amino acids: CASSFWEEVLFFGQYF. In DNA form, the CDR3 reads TGTGCCAGCAGTTTCTGGGAGGAGGTCCTCTTCTTCGGGCAGTACTTC.

The chain carries TRBV14 and TRBJ2-2, with no clear D. This CDR3 region has 15 residues. In germline, CDR1 is SGHDN, CDR2 FVKESK. The V end lost 4 bases, the J end lost 4 bases, and 13 bases lay between the germline ends. CDR3 DNA sequence: TGTGCCAGCAGCCTTGGCCCCCAGGTCACCGGGGAGCTGTTTTTT. Its translation: CASSLGPQVTGELFF.

The genes are TRBV7-2 and TRBJ1-1; 7 positions agree with TRBD1. The V gene's germline CDR1 is SGHTA and CDR2 FQGNSA. This CDR3 contains 14 residues. Germline trimming cut 0 bases from V and 3 bases from J; bases unmatched to any gene: 1. The CDR3 sequence is CASSLAGGYTEAFF. CDR3 nucleotides: TGTGCCAGCAGCTTAGCAGGGGGCTACACTGAAGCTTTCTTT.

This clone was observed a single time. J is TRBJ1-3 and V is TRBV5-1; D unresolved. V dropped 0 bases and J dropped 7 bases, with 8 bases sitting between them. CDR3 length: 13 residues. The V gene's germline CDR1 is SGHRS and CDR2 YFSETQ. The CDR3 DNA reads as TGCGCCAGCAGCTTGGATAGTAGCAACACCATATATTTT. This gives the protein CASSLDSSNTIYF.

This clone has a handful of counts. The chain recombines TRBV9 with TRBJ1-4, with D perhaps matching TRBD1 (6 bases). Germline values: CDR1 SGDLS, CDR2 YYNGEE. Trimming shortened V by 4 bases and J by 8 bases, and 18 bases separated the two germline ends. This CDR3 contains 15 residues. CDR3 sequence: CASSSSGTPREKLFF. CDR3 nucleotide sequence: TGTGCCAGCAGCTCTTCCGGGACACCTCGGGAAAAACTGTTTTTT.

CDR3 DNA sequence: TGTGCCAGCAGCCAAGACCAGGGGGCCTCCTACAATGAGCAGTTCTTC. Its translation is CASSQDQGASYNEQFF. The gene calls are TRBV4-2 and TRBJ2-1; 8 bases line up with TRBD1. CDR3 length: 16 amino acids. With V trimmed by 0 bases and J by 0 bases, 1 base remained unmatched. CDR1 and CDR2 (germline): LGHNA, YNFKEQ.

V is TRBV11-2 and J is TRBJ2-1; TRBD1 aligns across 11 bases. Germline V gene data show CDR1 as SGHAT and CDR2 as FQNNGV. The CDR3 is 16 amino acids. V was pared by 1 base and J by 8 bases, with 7 bases of the junction left unmatched. The CDR3, as DNA: TGTGCCAGCAGCTTAGTTCCGGGACAGGGGGGCGATGAGCAGTTCTTC. Translated: CASSLVPGQGGDEQFF. Together with reference TRBV11-2 and TRBJ2-1, the CDR3 gives the full variable domain: EAGVAQSPRYKIIEKRQSVAFWCNPISGHATLYWYQQILGQGPKLLIQFQNNGVVDDSQLPKDRFSAERLKGVDSTLKIQPAKLEDSAVYLCASSLVPGQGGDEQFFGPGTRLTVL.

This rearrangement joins TRBV7-9 to TRBJ1-6; D gene ambiguous. CDR3 length equals 14 residues. Germline CDR1 SEHNR, CDR2 FQNEAQ (reference sequence). V lost 2 bases, J lost 7 bases, and 9 bases lay in between. The DNA for the CDR3 is TGTGCCAGCAGCTTATATCGGGAAAATTCACCCCTCCACTTT. It codes for CASSLYRENSPLHF.

The chain recombines TRBV21-1 with TRBJ2-7. TRBV21-1 is tagged as a pseudogene. This CDR3 spans 15 amino acids. Here the CDR3 DNA reads TGTGCCAGCAGGCGCTGGGTACACGTGTTAGACGAGCAGTACTTC. Its protein is CASRRWVHVLDEQYF.

This chain joins TRBV25-1 and TRBJ1-2, with a tentative D call TRBD1 (6 bases). Germline values: CDR1 MGHDK, CDR2 SYGVNS. With 2 bases removed from V and 6 bases from J, the gap between germline ends came to 13 bases. This CDR3 spans 14 amino acids. The CDR3 loop reads CASSEPWGRHGYTF. As DNA, the CDR3 is TGTGCCAGCAGTGAACCTTGGGGGCGGCATGGCTACACCTTC.

V usage is TRBV7-9 and J usage is TRBJ1-2, with D possibly matching TRBD1 (6 bases). Germline CDR1 reads SEHNR; CDR2 reads FQNEAQ (reference sequence). CDR3 length equals 13 residues. V shed 5 bases and J shed 4 bases, with 11 bases lying between them. The CDR3 region has the DNA TGTGCCAGCAGCCCCAGGGGTGGCTATGGCTACACCTTC. This codes for CASSPRGGYGYTF.

This sequence joins TRBV11-3 and TRBJ2-5, with 9 positions matching TRBD1. The V gene end was trimmed by 5 bases and the J gene end by 5 bases; junction bases not matched to a gene: 6. This CDR3 is 14 amino acids long. The V gene's germline CDR1 is SGHNT and CDR2 YENEEA. CDR3 bases: TGTGCCAGCAGCAAAAGGACAGGGGTGGAGACCCAGTACTTC. Translating it yields CASSKRTGVETQYF.

V usage is TRBV2 and J usage is TRBJ2-2; 9 bases line up with TRBD1. The CDR3 is 14 amino acids. From germline, CDR1 is SNHLY and CDR2 FYNNEI. V lost 8 bases, J lost 4 bases, and 5 bases stayed unmatched. This CDR3 reads CASQQGAVTGELFF. CDR3 DNA: TGTGCCAGCCAACAGGGGGCGGTCACCGGGGAGCTGTTTTTT.

The chain couples TRBV19 to TRBJ1-6; 11 positions match TRBD1. Germline values: CDR1 LNHDA, CDR2 SQIVND (reference sequence). V shed 5 bases, J shed 1 base, and the junction held 4 bases outside the gene matches. This CDR3 contains 17 residues. CDR3 sequence: CASSSRDRGSYNSPLHF. CDR3 bases: TGTGCCAGTAGTTCCCGGGACAGGGGGTCCTATAATTCACCCCTCCACTTT.

The chain is built from TRBV4-3 and TRBJ2-5, with no clear D. The CDR3 is 13 amino acids. The germline V and J ends were trimmed by 6 bases and 5 bases, with 13 bases remaining between them. The germline CDR1 and CDR2 sequences are LGHNA and YSLEER. This CDR3 reads CASSRLIRETQYF. The CDR3 DNA follows: TGCGCCAGCAGTCGCTTAATTCGGGAGACCCAGTACTTC.

The chain has TRBV5-1 and TRBJ2-2; 8 positions agree with TRBD2. Germline V gene data show CDR1 as SGHRS and CDR2 as YFSETQ. J was trimmed by 4 bases and V by 1 base; bases with no gene match: 3. The CDR3 has 15 amino acids. The CDR3 nucleotides read TGCGCCAGCAGCTTGAGCGGGGGCCGCACCGGGGAGCTGTTTTTT. Amino acids: CASSLSGGRTGELFF.

V gene TRBV6-5 combines with J gene TRBJ1-6; weak D call: TRBD1 (5 bases). V was clipped by 4 bases and J by 11 bases, with 12 bases between them. Germline V gene data show CDR1 as MNHEY and CDR2 as SVGAGI. The CDR3 covers 13 residues. CDR3 nucleotide sequence: TGTGCCAGCAGTTCGGGGGACGGGACACCCCTCCACTTT. Translated: CASSSGDGTPLHF.

For this clone: The same CDR3 can be traced to other DNA sequences in this sample. The rearrangement links TRBV6-5 to TRBJ1-1; perhaps TRBD1 as D (6 bases). The V end was cut by 0 bases, the J end by 4 bases, with 15 bases between. The CDR3 is 16 amino acids. Germline V gene data show CDR1 as MNHEY and CDR2 as SVGAGI. Written as DNA, the CDR3 is TGTGCCAGCAGTTACTCGACTGGGGGCGGGGGCACTGAAGCTTTCTTT. It yields the protein CASSYSTGGGGTEAFF.

This clone was recorded a few times. The chain has TRBV4-3 and TRBJ2-4; D call uncertain. Germline CDR1 and CDR2: LGHNA and YSLEER. CDR3 length equals 14 residues. Trimming took 0 bases from V and 5 from J, leaving 8 bases between them. The CDR3, as DNA: TGCGCCAGCAGCCAAGATGGGTACCAAAACATTCAGTACTTC. Translating it yields CASSQDGYQNIQYF.

The chain has TRBV7-8 and TRBJ2-7; D remains unclear. V was shortened by 1 base and J by 4 bases, with 5 bases between the two germline ends. This CDR3 spans 12 amino acids. The germline CDR1 and CDR2 sequences are SGHVS and FQNEAQ. The DNA for the CDR3 is TGTGCCAGCAGCTTAGTCCCTTACGAGCAGTACTTC. This translates into CASSLVPYEQYF.

The V and J genes are TRBV7-2 and TRBJ2-5; possible D gene TRBD1, 5 bases. V was pared by 5 bases and J by 1 base, with 11 bases between. The CDR3 contains 14 residues. Germline-derived CDR1 and CDR2 are SGHTA and FQGNSA. The CDR3: CASSSAGFQETQYF. The CDR3 DNA follows: TGTGCCAGCAGCAGCGCAGGGTTCCAAGAGACCCAGTACTTC.

The V gene is TRBV6-1, the J gene TRBJ1-3; D perhaps matches TRBD1 (5 bases). The CDR3 length is 18 residues. V was clipped by 4 bases and J by 0 bases, with 19 bases between them. The germline CDR1 and CDR2 sequences are MNHNS and SASEGT. CDR3 residues: CASSATGTLTLSGNTIYF. The CDR3 coding sequence is TGTGCCAGCAGTGCCACAGGAACCCTAACCCTCTCTGGAAACACCATATATTTT.

This clone was seen a single time. The J gene is TRBJ1-2, the V gene TRBV20-1, with D hard to call. The CDR3 sequence is 11 residues long. Trimming took off 6 bases at V and 8 bases at J, with 13 bases between the two ends. The V gene's germline CDR1 is DFQATT and CDR2 SNEGSKA (reference sequence). Written as DNA, the CDR3 is TGCAGTGCACAATTGTCGAGGGGCTACACCTTC. Protein product: CSAQLSRGYTF.

The V and J genes are TRBV11-3 and TRBJ2-1; D gene unclear. The CDR3 extends over 14 amino acids. Germline CDR1 and CDR2: SGHNT and YENEEA. Trimming removed 0 bases from V and 5 bases from J, with 8 bases in between. The CDR3 region has the DNA TGTGCCAGCAGCTTAGAGTCCTGGGACAATGAGCAGTTCTTC. Translating gives CASSLESWDNEQFF. The whole variable domain, filled in from reference TRBV11-3 and TRBJ2-1, reads EAGVVQSPRYKIIEKKQPVAFWCNPISGHNTLYWYLQNLGQGPELLIRYENEEAVDDSQLPKDRFSAERLKGVDSTLKIQPAELGDSAVYLCASSLESWDNEQFFGPGTRLTVL.